This T cell receptor (beta chain) stems from a study of blood T cell repertoires in COVID-19. On the study more broadly: COVID-19 samples from acute and convalescent phases originated in the United States, Italy and Spain. The cDNA or gDNA used as material had been derived from T cells, B-cell-depleted T cells, or PBMCs.

From germline, CDR1 is WNHNN and CDR2 SYGVQD (reference sequence). The CDR3 totals 18 residues. V gave up 4 bases and J gave up 2 bases; unmatched junction bases: 16. Those enrolled, adults aged about 18 to 89 years, came from around 24 US areas. Original processing notes: The authors estimated nucleated cell counts from reference gene primer amplification. Repertoires were generated with immunoSEQ multiplex PCR, while TCRdb's copy carries only in-frame clones and drops some. Clonal size and the V and J genes are those of that table, whereas D and trimming came from the DNA. Of 300,000 to 350,000 clones listed, about 90% were seen once; the top ten hold approximately 4.3%.

Sample: PBMCs or T cells enriched from blood (not recorded which). This receptor was identified in a woman aged 18-30 years with acute COVID-19. The gene calls are TRBV10-1 and TRBJ2-7; 8 positions match TRBD1. CDR3 residues: CASSVPTHRQGLPYEQYF. The CDR3, as DNA: TGCGCCAGCAGTGTACCCACGCATCGACAGGGGCTCCCCTACGAGCAGTACTTC.